This passage covers 19 T cell receptor beta chains from one sample sequenced in a study of cytomegalovirus exposure and HLA in healthy donors. Profiling relied on immunoSEQ multiplex PCR, and the TCRdb table lists in-frame clones only, not all of them. Among roughly 300,000 clones listed, over 75% were seen once. The source material was PBMCs. The origin of the receptors is a woman younger than 35 in good health and CMV-seronegative.

This chain links TRBV6-6 with TRBJ2-1, with a tentative D call TRBD2 (6 bases). Germline loops: CDR1 MNHNY, CDR2 SVGAGI (reference sequence). This CDR3 spans 13 amino acids. Trimming took off 6 bases at V and 5 bases at J, with 11 bases between the two ends. The CDR3 coding sequence is TGTGCCAGCAGCGGGAGACGTAACAATGAGCAGTTCTTC. Translated: CASSGRRNNEQFF.

V is TRBV29-1 and J is TRBJ2-3, with 15 bases matching TRBD2. The CDR3 runs to 16 residues. Germline loops: CDR1 SQVTM, CDR2 ANQGSEA. The trim removed 5 bases at V and 3 bases at J, leaving 6 bases unmatched. In DNA form, the CDR3 reads TGCAGCGTTAGCGGGACTAGCGGGAGGACGACAGATACGCAGTATTTT. Translated: CSVSGTSGRTTDTQYF.

The V call is TRBV4-1, the J call TRBJ2-7; 10 bases match TRBD2. Germline V CDR1 and CDR2: MGHRA, YSYEKL. J was trimmed by 1 base and V by 0 bases; bases with no gene match: 3. The CDR3 is made up of 16 amino acids. The CDR3 DNA reads as TGCGCCAGCAGCCAAGAGAAGCGGGAGGGATCCTACGAGCAGTACTTC. It translates to CASSQEKREGSYEQYF.

Concerning this clone itself: Additional DNA sequences in this sample encode the identical CDR3. DNA for the CDR3: TGTGCCAGCAGCCGGTACAATGAGCAGTTCTTC. Its translation: CASSRYNEQFF. The V and J genes are TRBV5-4 and TRBJ2-1; D is uncertain. Germline V gene data show CDR1 as SGHNT and CDR2 as YYREEE (reference sequence). The CDR3 is 11 residues long. The V and J ends lost 4 bases and 4 bases respectively, with 3 bases between them.

J is TRBJ2-7 and V is TRBV5-6; D is unresolved. V was shortened by 6 bases and J by 6 bases, with 22 bases between the two germline ends. CDR1 is SGHDT, CDR2 YYEEEE, per germline. This CDR3 comprises 15 residues. This CDR3 reads CASTWAGPPPAEQYF. The CDR3 nucleotides read TGTGCCAGCACCTGGGCAGGTCCCCCCCCTGCCGAGCAGTACTTC.

This chain uses TRBV28 with TRBJ1-5; D unclear. Trimming removed 7 bases at V and 0 bases at J, with 10 bases between. Germline assignment: CDR1 MDHEN and CDR2 SYDVKM. This CDR3 is built from 14 residues. Written as DNA, the CDR3 is TGTGCCAGCACCCATGGAGTTAGCAATCAGCCCCAGCATTTT. Translation gives CASTHGVSNQPQHF.

This rearrangement joins TRBV7-8 to TRBJ2-1; 12 positions agree with TRBD2. Germline V gives CDR1 SGHVS, CDR2 FQNEAQ. The CDR3 has 16 amino acids. V lost 4 bases and J lost 1; bases outside the gene matches: 2. The CDR3 DNA is TGTGCCAGCAGCTCACTAGCGGGAGGATCCTACAATGAGCAGTTCTTC. Translating it yields CASSSLAGGSYNEQFF.

J is TRBJ2-7 and V is TRBV6-1; D might be TRBD2 (5 bases). This CDR3 is built from 16 residues. CDR1 is MNHNS and CDR2 is SASEGT in the germline V gene. V shed 0 bases and J shed 3 bases, with 15 bases lying between them. This chain's CDR3 is CASSEAGPRVNYEQYF. The CDR3 region has the DNA TGTGCCAGCAGTGAAGCCGGACCGCGGGTGAACTACGAGCAGTACTTC.

The chain has TRBV19 and TRBJ2-6; 8 bases are shared with TRBD2. Germline V gene lookup returns CDR1 LNHDA and CDR2 SQIVND (reference sequence). Trimming at V came to 4 bases and at J to 2 bases, leaving 1 base not matched to a gene. This CDR3 spans 15 amino acids. The CDR3 spells CASSTGGPGANVLTF. DNA of the CDR3: TGTGCCAGTAGTACGGGAGGGCCTGGGGCCAACGTCCTGACTTTC.

This chain connects TRBV7-9 to TRBJ1-2; D is undetermined. Germline V lookup: CDR1 SEHNR, CDR2 FQNEAQ (reference sequence). Trimming stripped 5 bases from V and 3 bases from J, with 13 bases between. The CDR3 length is 14 residues. CDR3 protein: CASSVVGEDYGYTF. Written as DNA, the CDR3 is TGTGCCAGCAGCGTCGTCGGGGAGGACTATGGCTACACCTTC. Full variable domain (rest looked up from reference TRBV7-9 and TRBJ1-2): DTGVSQNPRHKITKRGQNVTFRCDPISEHNRLYWYRQTLGQGPEFLTYFQNEAQLEKSRLLSDRFSAERPKGSFSTLEIQRTEQGDSAMYLCASSVVGEDYGYTFGSGTRLTVV.

This clone was counted a single time. V is TRBV19 and J is TRBJ1-1; tentative D call: TRBD1 (5 bases). The ends were cut back, 6 bases at V and 5 bases at J, with 10 bases in the middle. The CDR3 has 12 residues. Germline lookup yields CDR1 LNHDA and CDR2 SQIVND (reference sequence). In nucleotides, the CDR3 is TGTGCCAGTAGGGGGGGTAGGACTGAAGCTTTCTTT. Its protein is CASRGGRTEAFF.

V usage is TRBV6-5 and J usage is TRBJ1-5, with TRBD1 matching 9 bases. Germline V gene lookup returns CDR1 MNHEY and CDR2 SVGAGI. CDR3 length equals 16 residues. The trim removed 2 bases at V and 7 bases at J, leaving 9 bases unmatched. CDR3 amino acids: CASSYVGTGIDQPQHF. CDR3 sequence (DNA): TGTGCCAGCAGTTACGTCGGGACAGGGATCGACCAGCCCCAGCATTTT.

This chain uses TRBV30 with TRBJ2-7; weak D call: TRBD2 (6 bases). There are 14 residues in the CDR3. Germline assignment: CDR1 GTSNPN and CDR2 SVGIG (reference sequence). The V gene lost 0 bases and the J gene lost 0 bases, with 9 bases spanning the gap. CDR3 coding DNA: TGTGCCTGGAGTGTACGCGGGGCCTCCTACGAGCAGTACTTC. Translated, it gives CAWSVRGASYEQYF.

The J gene is TRBJ1-4, the V gene TRBV9; D perhaps matches TRBD1 (6 bases). The germline V gene encodes CDR1 SGDLS and CDR2 YYNGEE. This CDR3 spans 14 amino acids. V lost 3 bases, J lost 11 bases, and 17 bases lay in between. The DNA for the CDR3 is TGTGCCAGCAGCGAGGATGGTGGGGGCGGGAAACTGTTTTTT. Protein sequence: CASSEDGGGGKLFF. Filled out from reference TRBV9 and TRBJ1-4, the complete variable domain reads DSGVTQTPKHLITATGQRVTLRCSPRSGDLSVYWYQQSLDQGLQFLIQYYNGEERAKGNILERFSAQQFPDLHSELNLSSLELGDSALYFCASSEDGGGGKLFFGSGTQLSVL.

A note on this clone: One end of the junction is discordant with germline, which a read error may explain. The rearrangement links TRBV7-3 to TRBJ2-7, with TRBD1 matching 9 bases. CDR3 length: 15 amino acids. The germline gives CDR1 SGHTA, CDR2 FQGTGA. In DNA, the CDR3 is TGTGCCAGCAGCGTAACCGGGACAGGGCCGTTCGAGCAGTACTTC. Protein: CASSVTGTGPFEQYF.

The chain carries TRBV7-9 and TRBJ1-1; D is undetermined. V was clipped by 5 bases and J by 3 bases, with 19 bases between them. The germline V gene encodes CDR1 SEHNR and CDR2 FQNEAQ (reference sequence). This CDR3 contains 16 residues. CDR3 sequence reads: CASSPVAGYYDTEAFF. As DNA, the CDR3 is TGTGCCAGCAGCCCCGTCGCGGGTTACTACGACACTGAAGCTTTCTTT. Supplemented by reference TRBV7-9 and TRBJ1-1, the full variable domain reads DTGVSQNPRHKITKRGQNVTFRCDPISEHNRLYWYRQTLGQGPEFLTYFQNEAQLEKSRLLSDRFSAERPKGSFSTLEIQRTEQGDSAMYLCASSPVAGYYDTEAFFGQGTRLTVV.

The chain employs TRBV5-8 and TRBJ2-1, with TRBD1 as a possible D gene (5 bases). CDR3 length equals 13 residues. Germline CDR1 SGHTS, CDR2 YDEGEE. The V gene lost 3 bases and the J gene lost 6 bases, with 10 bases spanning the gap. CDR3 DNA: TGTGCCAGCAGCTATAACAGGTTCAATGAGCAGTTCTTC. This encodes CASSYNRFNEQFF.

The gene calls are TRBV5-1 and TRBJ1-2; 8 bases are shared with TRBD1. CDR3 length equals 15 residues. Germline V gene lookup returns CDR1 SGHRS and CDR2 YFSETQ. After removal of 0 bases from V and 6 bases from J, the junction contained 7 bases not matched to a gene. The CDR3 DNA is TGCGCCAGCAGCTTGGGCGACAGGGGAGTAGATGGCTACACCTTC. The encoded protein is CASSLGDRGVDGYTF.

The gene calls are TRBV27 and TRBJ2-1, with 10 bases lining up with TRBD2. The CDR3 consists of 16 residues. V lost 0 bases and J lost 8; bases outside the gene matches: 7. In germline, CDR1 is MNHEY, CDR2 SMNVEV (reference sequence). The CDR3 DNA reads as TGTGCCAGCAGTTTATCGCCTAGCGGGAGTGGCTATGAGCAGTTCTTC. It encodes CASSLSPSGSGYEQFF.